This T cell receptor beta chain was documented in a study of CD8+CD57+ T cells in acquired aplastic anemia. Patients included in sequencing had previously demonstrated CD8+CD57+ cell expansion by flow cytometry. Genomic DNA, serving as template, underwent TCR beta VDJ and CDR3 profiling. TCRdb re-called the reads with MiXCR, one entry per CDR3 protein. This table has approximately 250,000 distinct CDR3 sequences, around 82% appearing once. Comment on this clonotype: This is likely a read error, given that the CDR3 carries no conserved phenylalanine or tryptophan at its end.

The specimen sequenced was sorted CD4+, CD8+, or CD8+CD57+ T cells (not recorded which) from PBMCs. This TCR derives from a human donor with aplastic anemia.

CDR3 amino acids: CATSRGRGHTVSYIEAFS. As DNA, the CDR3 is TGTGCCACCAGCAGAGGTCGTGGGCACACAGTTTCGTACATCGAAGCTTTCTCT. V is TRBV15 and J is TRBJ1-1, with no clear D. The CDR3 has 18 residues. The V gene lost 1 base and the J gene lost 8 bases, with 26 bases spanning the gap. Per the germline V gene, CDR1 is LNHNV and CDR2 is YYDKDF (reference sequence).